These T cell receptor beta chains were read from a single sample in a study of beta chain features in type 1 diabetes. Sequencing was performed with immunoSEQ multiplex PCR; in TCRdb, only in-frame clones are kept and a portion is missing. Of some 160,000 clones listed, around 8% are singletons. Source material: central memory CD4+ T cells from blood. The origin of the receptors is a woman in her late teens or twenties with type 1 diabetes. Each CDR3 is given with its conserved first and last residue. D genes are given only for firm matches. Size is stated for part of the rows, as once, few or many counts, or as a class when the clone is expanded.

abundance: few
j_gene: TRBJ2-7
d_gene: .
v_gene: TRBV6-6
len: 14
CDR3aa: CATSFIGGTYEQYF
CDR3nt: TGTGCCACTAGCTTTATTGGGGGGACCTACGAGCAGTACTTC

abundance: few
j_gene: TRBJ1-2
d_gene: .
v_gene: TRBV5-1
len: 11
CDR3aa: CASSFGDGYTF
CDR3nt: TGCGCCAGCAGCTTCGGAGATGGCTACACCTTC

abundance: few
j_gene: TRBJ2-1
d_gene: TRBD2
v_gene: TRBV7-9
len: 16
CDR3aa: CASSSGGLAAVNEQFF
CDR3nt: TGTGCCAGCAGCTCAGGCGGACTAGCGGCTGTCAATGAGCAGTTCTTC

abundance: .
j_gene: TRBJ2-7
d_gene: TRBD2
v_gene: TRBV7-9
len: 14
CDR3aa: CAGGGSGTTYEQYF
CDR3nt: TGTGCCGGGGGGGGGAGCGGTACTACCTACGAGCAGTACTTC

abundance: .
j_gene: TRBJ2-7
d_gene: .
v_gene: TRBV5-1
len: 13
CDR3aa: CASSPTVRDEQYF
CDR3nt: TGCGCCAGCAGCCCCACGGTCCGGGACGAGCAGTACTTC

abundance: .
j_gene: TRBJ2-7
d_gene: .
v_gene: TRBV28
len: 12
CDR3aa: CATRPGAYEQYF
CDR3nt: TGTGCCACCCGCCCCGGGGCCTACGAGCAGTACTTC

abundance: few
j_gene: TRBJ2-1
d_gene: TRBD2
v_gene: TRBV19
len: 18
CDR3aa: CASSKGLAGGASYNEQFF
CDR3nt: TGTGCCAGTAGTAAGGGACTAGCGGGAGGGGCAAGCTACAATGAGCAGTTCTTC

abundance: .
j_gene: TRBJ2-3
d_gene: .
v_gene: TRBV29-1
len: 14
CDR3aa: CSVLSPSGTDTQYF
CDR3nt: TGCAGCGTTTTGAGTCCTAGTGGCACAGATACGCAGTATTTT

abundance: .
j_gene: TRBJ2-7
d_gene: .
v_gene: TRBV27
len: 14
CDR3aa: CASRISPQSYEQYF
CDR3nt: TGTGCCAGCAGGATTTCCCCTCAGTCCTACGAGCAGTACTTC

abundance: .
j_gene: TRBJ2-6
d_gene: .
v_gene: TRBV5-6
len: 16
CDR3aa: CASSSTDTLGANVLTF
CDR3nt: TGTGCCAGCAGCTCTACAGACACCCTAGGGGCCAACGTCCTGACTTTC

abundance: .
j_gene: TRBJ2-2
d_gene: .
v_gene: TRBV7-2
len: 15
CDR3aa: CASSPQGPNTGELFF
CDR3nt: TGTGCCAGCAGCCCACAGGGCCCGAACACCGGGGAGCTGTTTTTT

abundance: .
j_gene: TRBJ1-5
d_gene: .
v_gene: TRBV4-3
len: 15
CDR3aa: CASSQDGQGNQPQHF
CDR3nt: TGCGCCAGCAGCCAAGATGGGCAGGGGAATCAGCCCCAGCATTTT

abundance: few
j_gene: TRBJ2-1
d_gene: .
v_gene: TRBV5-1
len: 13
CDR3aa: CASSPRGGDEQFF
CDR3nt: TGCGCCAGCAGCCCCCGCGGGGGCGATGAGCAGTTCTTC

abundance: few
j_gene: TRBJ2-3
d_gene: .
v_gene: TRBV15
len: 13
CDR3aa: CATSKLFEDTQYF
CDR3nt: TGTGCCACCAGCAAACTATTCGAAGATACGCAGTATTTT